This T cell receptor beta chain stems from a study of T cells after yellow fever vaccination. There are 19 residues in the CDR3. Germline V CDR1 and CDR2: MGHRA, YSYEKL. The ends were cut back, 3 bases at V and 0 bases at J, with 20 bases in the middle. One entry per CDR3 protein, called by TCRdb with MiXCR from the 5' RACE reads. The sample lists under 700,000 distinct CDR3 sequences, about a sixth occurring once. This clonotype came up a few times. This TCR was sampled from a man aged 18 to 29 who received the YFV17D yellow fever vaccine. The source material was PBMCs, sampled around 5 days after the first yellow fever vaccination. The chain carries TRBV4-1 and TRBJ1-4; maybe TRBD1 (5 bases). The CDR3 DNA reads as TGCGCCAGCAGCCACAACAAGTTCAGGGCGGGAGCAACTAATGAAAAACTGTTTTTT. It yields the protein CASSHNKFRAGATNEKLFF.